These T cell receptor beta chains were read from a single sample in a study of cytomegalovirus exposure and HLA in healthy donors. Generated by immunoSEQ multiplex PCR, the TCRdb table keeps only in-frame clones and is missing some. The sample includes 150,000 to 200,000 clones, around 84% seen only once; the top ten take under 7.5%. The sequenced sample was PBMCs. These TCRs come from a man aged 18-30 years in good health and CMV-seropositive. Each CDR3 is given with its conserved first and last residue. Fields, in order: V gene, D gene, clone size, J gene, CDR3 DNA, CDR3 protein. The D gene is left open where the match is weak. Clone size is shown for a subset of rows, as once, few, many or a class of expanded clone.

V gene: TRBV27; D gene: TRBD1; clone size: few; J gene: TRBJ2-7; CDR3 DNA: TGTGCCAGCAGTGGACAGGGGGCATGGGAGCAGTACTTC; CDR3 protein: CASSGQGAWEQYF
V gene: TRBV30; D gene: .; clone size: .; J gene: TRBJ1-2; CDR3 DNA: TGTGCCTGGAGTGCAGGGAACTATGGCTACACCTTC; CDR3 protein: CAWSAGNYGYTF
V gene: TRBV30; D gene: TRBD1; clone size: few; J gene: TRBJ1-2; CDR3 DNA: TGTGCCTGGAGGCACGGACAGGGGGCTTTTGGCTACACCTTC; CDR3 protein: CAWRHGQGAFGYTF
V gene: TRBV7-3; D gene: .; clone size: .; J gene: TRBJ2-2; CDR3 DNA: TGTGCCAGCAGCTTATCCCGGGACTCTCGGGGAACCGGGGAGCTGTTTTTT; CDR3 protein: CASSLSRDSRGTGELFF
V gene: TRBV27; D gene: .; clone size: many; J gene: TRBJ2-2; CDR3 DNA: TGTGCCAGCAGTCCCCAGACTAGTTGGGCCGGGGAGCTGTTTTTT; CDR3 protein: CASSPQTSWAGELFF
V gene: TRBV18; D gene: TRBD1; clone size: once; J gene: TRBJ2-3; CDR3 DNA: TGTGCCAGCTCACCAACAGGGGGCACAGATACGCAGTATTTT; CDR3 protein: CASSPTGGTDTQYF
V gene: TRBV6-5; D gene: .; clone size: .; J gene: TRBJ1-1; CDR3 DNA: TGTGCCAGCAGTTACAGGGGGATAAACACTGAAGCTTTCTTT; CDR3 protein: CASSYRGINTEAFF
V gene: TRBV28; D gene: .; clone size: .; J gene: TRBJ2-3; CDR3 DNA: TGTGCCAGCAGTCACAGGGACGGGTATAGCAAAGACTATACGCAGTATTTT; CDR3 protein: CASSHRDGYSKDYTQYF
V gene: TRBV9; D gene: .; clone size: .; J gene: TRBJ1-1; CDR3 DNA: TGTGCCAGCAGCGTTCAGCCAGGGCTGGGGACTGAAGCTTTCTTT; CDR3 protein: CASSVQPGLGTEAFF
V gene: TRBV5-1; D gene: .; clone size: .; J gene: TRBJ2-2; CDR3 DNA: TGCGCCAGCAGCGCGAGGGACGGGGGAACCGGGGAGCTGTTTTTT; CDR3 protein: CASSARDGGTGELFF
V gene: TRBV7-8; D gene: .; clone size: .; J gene: TRBJ1-2; CDR3 DNA: TGTGCCAGCAGCCAACAGTGGGGGGACTATGGCTACACCTTC; CDR3 protein: CASSQQWGDYGYTF
V gene: TRBV7-6; D gene: .; clone size: .; J gene: TRBJ2-2; CDR3 DNA: TGTGCCAGCAGCCCCCTATCGGGGTCGGGAAACACCGGGGAGCTGTTTTTT; CDR3 protein: CASSPLSGSGNTGELFF
V gene: TRBV1; D gene: .; clone size: .; J gene: TRBJ2-2; CDR3 DNA: TGCACCAGCAGCCAAGATCTGACTAGCGGAAGCACCGGGGAGCTGTTTTTT; CDR3 protein: CTSSQDLTSGSTGELFF